The next 7 T cell receptor beta chains were all read from a single sample in a study of post-analysis software for immune sequencing data. The antigens of these receptors remain unknown. Unique molecular identifiers featured in each of the TCR beta cDNA libraries. TCRdb called the PCR reads again in MiXCR, with one record for every CDR3 protein. The sample contains 820,000 or so distinct CDR3 sequences, approximately 57% of which appear only once. Study observations and caveats: Higher frequency in patients than in controls was seen for a handful of TRBV segments, with TRBV5-6, TRBV5-1 and TRBV20-1 among them.

The sequencing input was blood. Source of these receptors: a girl between 5 and 17 years old with multiple sclerosis.

This clonotype was recorded only once. This chain links TRBV12-3 or TRBV12-4 with TRBJ2-3; possible D gene TRBD1, 5 bases. The CDR3 length is 15 residues. Trimming took 6 bases from V and 0 from J, leaving 13 bases between them. CDR3 coding DNA: TGTGCCAGCAGGGCTGGACAATTTAGCACAGATACGCAGTATTTT. Translation gives CASRAGQFSTDTQYF.

V gene TRBV7-9 combines with J gene TRBJ2-1, with 7 nucleotides matching TRBD1. The V and J ends lost 5 bases and 2 bases, in that order; junction bases with no gene match: 6. Germline-derived CDR1 and CDR2 are SEHNR and FQNEAQ (reference sequence). The CDR3 length is 15 residues. CDR3 region: CASSQDRVAYNEQFF. CDR3 DNA sequence: TGTGCCAGCAGCCAAGACAGGGTAGCCTACAATGAGCAGTTCTTC.

This sequence joins TRBV20-1 and TRBJ1-1; D perhaps matches TRBD1 (5 bases). V lost 6 bases to trimming and J lost 3 bases, with 17 bases between them. The CDR3 has 14 residues. Germline CDR1 reads DFQATT; CDR2 reads SNEGSKA (reference sequence). CDR3 loop: CSAPGLGPDTEAFF. DNA of the CDR3: TGCAGTGCCCCCGGCCTGGGGCCGGACACTGAAGCTTTCTTT.

The rearrangement links TRBV7-9 to TRBJ2-1; TRBD2 matches at 10 bases. The CDR3 is made up of 16 amino acids. Germline V gene lookup returns CDR1 SEHNR and CDR2 FQNEAQ (reference sequence). V was pared by 1 base and J by 5 bases, with 5 bases of the junction left unmatched. The CDR3, as DNA: TGTGCCAGCAGCTTAGTCTCTAGCGGGGGTAACAATGAGCAGTTCTTC. This encodes CASSLVSSGGNNEQFF.

This clonotype has a handful of counts. The chain has TRBV6-5 and TRBJ2-4; tentatively, D is TRBD2 (6 bases). The closer fit of TRBJ2-7 to the DNA end suggests the J call may be wrong. This CDR3 has 16 amino acids. From germline, CDR1 is MNHEY and CDR2 SVGAGI. CDR3 amino acids: CASSYGQRREYGEQYF. The CDR3 bases are TGTGCCAGCAGTTATGGCCAGCGACGGGAGTACGGCGAGCAGTACTTC.

The chain combines TRBV7-9 with TRBJ2-5; 15 nucleotides align to TRBD2. The germline gives CDR1 SEHNR, CDR2 FQNEAQ (reference sequence). Trimming took 5 bases from V and 11 from J; bases not matched to a gene: 3. This CDR3 is 13 amino acids long. The CDR3 protein is CASSGTSGGKQYF. CDR3 DNA sequence: TGTGCCAGCAGCGGGACTAGCGGGGGGAAGCAGTACTTC.

The chain links TRBV11-2 to TRBJ2-5, with D hard to call. Trimming pared 2 bases from V and 11 bases from J, leaving 15 bases between. This CDR3 has 13 amino acids. Germline CDR1 SGHAT, CDR2 FQNNGV. CDR3: CASSLTPRHEQYF. The CDR3 DNA follows: TGTGCCAGCAGCTTAACCCCAAGGCACGAACAGTACTTC.